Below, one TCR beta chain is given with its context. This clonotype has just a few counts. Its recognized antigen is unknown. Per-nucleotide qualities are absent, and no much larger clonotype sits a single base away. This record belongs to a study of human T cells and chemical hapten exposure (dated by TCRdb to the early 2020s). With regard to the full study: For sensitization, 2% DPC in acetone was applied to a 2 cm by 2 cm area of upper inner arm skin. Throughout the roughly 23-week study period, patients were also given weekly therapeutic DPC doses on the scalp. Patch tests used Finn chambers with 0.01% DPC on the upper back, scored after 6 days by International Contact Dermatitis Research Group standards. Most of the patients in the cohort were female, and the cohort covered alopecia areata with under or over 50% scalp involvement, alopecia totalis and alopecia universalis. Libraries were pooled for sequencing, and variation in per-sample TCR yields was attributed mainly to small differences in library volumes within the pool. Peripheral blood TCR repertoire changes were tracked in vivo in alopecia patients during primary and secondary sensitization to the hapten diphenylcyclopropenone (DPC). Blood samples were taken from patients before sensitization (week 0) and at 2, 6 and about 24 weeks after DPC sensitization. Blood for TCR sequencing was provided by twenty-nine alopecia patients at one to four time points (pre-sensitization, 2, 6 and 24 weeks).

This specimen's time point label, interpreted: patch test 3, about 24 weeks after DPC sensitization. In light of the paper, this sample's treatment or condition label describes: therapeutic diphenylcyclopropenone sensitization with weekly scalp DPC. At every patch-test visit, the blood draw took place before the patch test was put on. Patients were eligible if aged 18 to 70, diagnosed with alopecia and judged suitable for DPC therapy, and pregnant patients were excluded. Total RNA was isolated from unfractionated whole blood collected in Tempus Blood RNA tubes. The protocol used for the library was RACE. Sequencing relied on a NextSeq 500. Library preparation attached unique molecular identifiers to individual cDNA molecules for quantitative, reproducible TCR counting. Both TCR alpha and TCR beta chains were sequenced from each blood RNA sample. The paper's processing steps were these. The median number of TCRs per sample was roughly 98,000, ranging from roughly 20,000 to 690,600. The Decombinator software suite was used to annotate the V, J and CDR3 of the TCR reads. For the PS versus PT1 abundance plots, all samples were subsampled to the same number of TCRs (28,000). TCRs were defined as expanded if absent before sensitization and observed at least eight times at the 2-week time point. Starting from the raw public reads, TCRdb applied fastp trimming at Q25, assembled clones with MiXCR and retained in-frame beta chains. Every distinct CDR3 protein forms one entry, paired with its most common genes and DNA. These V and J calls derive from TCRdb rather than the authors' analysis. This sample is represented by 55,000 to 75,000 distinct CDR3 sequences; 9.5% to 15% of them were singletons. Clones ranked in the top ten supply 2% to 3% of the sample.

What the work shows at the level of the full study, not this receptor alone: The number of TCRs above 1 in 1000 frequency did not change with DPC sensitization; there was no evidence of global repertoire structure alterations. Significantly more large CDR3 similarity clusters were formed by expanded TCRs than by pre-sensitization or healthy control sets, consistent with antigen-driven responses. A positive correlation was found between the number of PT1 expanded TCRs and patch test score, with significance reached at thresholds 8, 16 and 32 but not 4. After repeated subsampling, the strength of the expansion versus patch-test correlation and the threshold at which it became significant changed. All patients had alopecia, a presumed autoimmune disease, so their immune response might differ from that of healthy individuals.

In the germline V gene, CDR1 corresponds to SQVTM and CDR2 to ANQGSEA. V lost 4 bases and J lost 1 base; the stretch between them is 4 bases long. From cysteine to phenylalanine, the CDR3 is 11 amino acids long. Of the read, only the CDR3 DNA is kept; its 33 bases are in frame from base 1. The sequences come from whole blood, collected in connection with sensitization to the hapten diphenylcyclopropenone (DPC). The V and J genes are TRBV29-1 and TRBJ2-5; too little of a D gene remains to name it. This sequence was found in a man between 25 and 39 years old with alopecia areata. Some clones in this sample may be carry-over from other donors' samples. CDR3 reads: CSVVRQETQYF. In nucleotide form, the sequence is TGCAGCGTTGTCCGCCAAGAGACCCAGTACTTC.